The rows below give T cell receptor beta chains drawn from one sample of a study of T cell repertoires in cytomegalovirus infection. MiXCR, applied by TCRdb to the reads, yields one record per CDR3 protein. In the table there are under 250,000 distinct CDR3 sequences, 5% to 8.5% of which are singletons. Sequencing used PBMCs. All receptors come from a human donor in good health (CMV status not recorded). Some clones in this sample may be carry-over from other donors' samples. The CDR3 runs from the conserved cysteine through the conserved F or W. D genes are given only for firm matches. Not all rows give a size; the values are once, few, many and, for expanded clones, a class.

J gene,clone size,V gene,D gene,CDR3 DNA,CDR3 protein
TRBJ2-1,many,TRBV20-1,TRBD2,TGCAGTGCCCGAAACCCTAGCGGGGGGGCTAGTTCCTACAATGAGCAGTTCTTC,CSARNPSGGASSYNEQFF
TRBJ1-2,many,TRBV29-1,-,TGCAGCGTTGAAGAGGCGGAAAGCTACACCTTC,CSVEEAESYTF
TRBJ1-1,many,TRBV29-1,-,TGCAGCGTTGGTACAGGAGGGTACAGTGAAGCTTTCTTT,CSVGTGGYSEAFF
TRBJ1-2,-,TRBV12-3/TRBV12-4,-,TGTGCCAGCACCCGGGGGGCTGGTAATGGCTACACCTTC,CASTRGAGNGYTF
TRBJ1-2,many,TRBV7-9,TRBD1,TGTGCCAGCAGCTTAGGGGACAGGACACCAGCTAACTATGGCTACACCTTC,CASSLGDRTPANYGYTF
TRBJ2-3,many,TRBV7-8,TRBD2,TGTGCCAGCAGCGCCCGGGGGGTAACAGATACGCAGTATTTT,CASSARGVTDTQYF
TRBJ1-2,many,TRBV7-8,-,TGTGCCAGCAGCATGGGGGGGCAAACTGGCTACACCTTC,CASSMGGQTGYTF
TRBJ1-2,many,TRBV6-5,TRBD1,TGTGCCAGCAGTTACCCGCAGGGGGTTGGCTACACCTTC,CASSYPQGVGYTF
TRBJ2-3,many,TRBV28,TRBD2,TGTGCCAGCACCTTACTAGCGGGGACAGATACGCAGTATTTT,CASTLLAGTDTQYF
TRBJ1-1,many,TRBV14,TRBD1,TGTGCCAGCAGCCACATGGGACAGGGGAGCACTGAAGCTTTCTTT,CASSHMGQGSTEAFF
TRBJ2-1,many,TRBV29-1,-,TGCAGCGTTGAAGATCGGGCTAGCGCAAATGAGCAGTTCTTC,CSVEDRASANEQFF
TRBJ1-1,once,TRBV7-9,-,TGTGCCAGCAGCAACAACAGGGAGGACACTGAAGCTTTCTTT,CASSNNREDTEAFF
TRBJ1-1,many,TRBV6-4,-,TGTGCCAGCAGTGATTACCCAGGGACTGAAGCTTTCTTT,CASSDYPGTEAFF
TRBJ1-5,-,TRBV7-2,-,TGTGTCAGCAGCTTATCAGGGGATCAGCCCCAGCAATTT,CVSSLSGDQPQQF
TRBJ1-4,many,TRBV20-1,-,TGCAGTGCCCCTCGCCGGGGAACTAATGAAAAACTGTTTTTT,CSAPRRGTNEKLFF
TRBJ2-1,-,TRBV6-4,TRBD2,TGTGCCAGCAGCCCCGAGAGACTAGCGGGGGGGCTCTACAATGAGCAGTTCTTC,CASSPERLAGGLYNEQFF
TRBJ2-3,many,TRBV9,TRBD2,TGTGCCAGCAGCGCCCCCGGGAAGCGGGGGGGCCGAGATACGCAGTATTTT,CASSAPGKRGGRDTQYF
TRBJ2-7,many,TRBV20-1,TRBD1,TGCAGTGCTAGAGATCCAGCAGGGGGCTGGCCCAACCTCTTC,CSARDPAGGWPNLF
TRBJ1-1,many,TRBV7-2,-,TGTGCCAGCAGCTCGACACCGGGGGCTGAAGCTTTCTTT,CASSSTPGAEAFF
TRBJ2-1,many,TRBV20-1,-,TGCAGTGCTACCAATCCTACTAGTTTTGAGCAGTTCTTC,CSATNPTSFEQFF
TRBJ1-4,-,TRBV6-5,-,TGTGCCAGCAGTTACGCCCCCGAGGCCTTTAATGAAAAACTGTTTTTT,CASSYAPEAFNEKLFF
TRBJ2-7,many,TRBV18,TRBD2,TGTGCCAGCTCACGACGGACTAGCGTGTCCTACGAGCAGTACTTC,CASSRRTSVSYEQYF
TRBJ2-2,many,TRBV6-1,-,TGTGCCACCAGATTTAGCGGCGGGGAGCTGTTTTTT,CATRFSGGELFF
TRBJ2-7,many,TRBV28,TRBD1,TGTGCCAGCACCTGGACAGGGAACTCCTACGAGCAGTACTTC,CASTWTGNSYEQYF
TRBJ1-1,many,TRBV20-1,-,TGCAGTGCTAGTGGGCAGGCGCAGACTGAAGCTTTCTTT,CSASGQAQTEAFF
TRBJ2-7,many,TRBV6-6,-,TGTGCCAGCACCCGAACTTCCGGGGCCCGAGATACCTACGAGCAGTACTTC,CASTRTSGARDTYEQYF
TRBJ2-1,many,TRBV6-2/TRBV6-3,TRBD2,TGTGCCAGCAGTTACCGAGTAGCGGGGTCCTACAGCTCCTACAATGAGCAGTTCTTC,CASSYRVAGSYSSYNEQFF
TRBJ1-6,many,TRBV29-1,TRBD1,TGCAGCGTCGGGACAGGGGATTCACCCCTCCACTTT,CSVGTGDSPLHF
TRBJ2-5,many,TRBV29-1,-,TGCAGCGTTGACCAACAAGAGACCCAGTACTTC,CSVDQQETQYF
TRBJ2-1,many,TRBV7-2,TRBD1,TGTGCCAGCAGCCCACCTGGACAGGGAGACGATGAGCAGTTCTTC,CASSPPGQGDDEQFF
TRBJ1-6,-,TRBV20-1,-,TGCAGTGCTAGAGGAGATTACTCCTATAATTCACCCCTCCACTTT,CSARGDYSYNSPLHF
TRBJ1-1,few,TRBV29-1,TRBD1,TGCAGCTACGACAGGGGGGGTATGAACACTGAAGCTTTCTTT,CSYDRGGMNTEAFF
TRBJ2-7,many,TRBV19,TRBD1,TGTGCCAGTAGTATAGTCACAGGGGGCCACGAGCAGTACTTC,CASSIVTGGHEQYF
TRBJ2-3,many,TRBV29-1,-,TGCAGCGGCCTCGGCGGCGCTAGCACAGATACGCAGTATTTT,CSGLGGASTDTQYF
TRBJ2-1,many,TRBV7-9,TRBD2,TGTGCCAGCAGCTTAGGGGCACTAGCGGGCTCCTACAATGAGCAGTTCTTC,CASSLGALAGSYNEQFF
TRBJ2-5,many,TRBV5-1,TRBD2,TGCGCCAGCAGCTTGTCGACTAGCGGGACCGAGACCCAGTACTTC,CASSLSTSGTETQYF
TRBJ1-1,many,TRBV3-1,-,TGTGCCAGCAGCCTAAAAGGGCAGCTGTTTGAAGCTTTCTTT,CASSLKGQLFEAFF
TRBJ2-2,few,TRBV20-1,-,TGCAGTGCGCGGCGACAGTTAAACACCGGGGAGCTGTTTTTT,CSARRQLNTGELFF
TRBJ2-3,many,TRBV7-3,TRBD2,TGTGCCAGCAGCCCTCTCGGTCGGACTAGCGGGAATACAGATACGCAGTATTTT,CASSPLGRTSGNTDTQYF
TRBJ2-7,many,TRBV29-1,-,TGCAGCGTTGAAGTCGCCAGGGGCACCTACGAGCAGTACTTC,CSVEVARGTYEQYF
TRBJ1-5,many,TRBV7-2,-,TGTGCCAGCAGCTTAGGAGGTTATGGCAATCAGCCCCAGCATTTT,CASSLGGYGNQPQHF
TRBJ1-1,many,TRBV23-1,-,TGCGCCAGCAGTCAATCAGAAGGGAACACTGAAGCTTTCTTT,CASSQSEGNTEAFF
TRBJ1-4,many,TRBV29-1,-,TGCAGCGCTGGGGAGCAGGGAAGCGAAAAACTGTTTTTT,CSAGEQGSEKLFF
TRBJ2-7,-,TRBV5-1,TRBD1,TGCGCCAGCAGCTGGGACAGAGCTCTCGAGCAGTACTTC,CASSWDRALEQYF
TRBJ1-1,-,TRBV14,-,TGTGCCAGCAGCCGGTCTAGGGGGGCGAGCACTGAAGCTTTCTTT,CASSRSRGASTEAFF
TRBJ2-3,-,TRBV20-1,-,TGCAGTGCTAGAGATAAGACGCGGGGGCCCAGCACAGATACGCAGTATTTT,CSARDKTRGPSTDTQYF
TRBJ1-6,many,TRBV14,-,TGTGCCAGCAGCCACTTCGACAGGAATTCACCCCTCCACTTT,CASSHFDRNSPLHF
TRBJ2-2,many,TRBV4-3,-,TGCGCCAGCAGCCTCAGAGGCGGATTCACCGGGGAGCTGTTTTTT,CASSLRGGFTGELFF
TRBJ2-1,many,TRBV7-2,-,TGTGCCAGCAGCTTATGGGGTAACTCCTACAATGAGCAGTTCTTC,CASSLWGNSYNEQFF
TRBJ2-7,-,TRBV2,-,TGTGCCAGCACCAGAGACAGTTACGAGCAGTACTTC,CASTRDSYEQYF
TRBJ1-5,many,TRBV7-8,-,TGTGCCAGCAGCTTAGCGTGGCAGGATAGCAATCAGCCCCAGCATTTT,CASSLAWQDSNQPQHF
TRBJ2-7,many,TRBV7-2,TRBD2,TGTGCCAGCAGCTTAAGGAGGGCGGGGGGGCAGGTCTACGAGCAGTACTTC,CASSLRRAGGQVYEQYF
TRBJ2-1,many,TRBV7-2,TRBD2,TGTGCCAGCAGCTTAGCTAGCGGGTTTTACAATGAGCAGTTCTTC,CASSLASGFYNEQFF
TRBJ2-6,many,TRBV3-1,-,TGTGCCAGCAGCTCTTGGAGCTCTGGGGCCAACGTCCTGACTTTC,CASSSWSSGANVLTF